What follows is one T cell receptor (beta chain) and its context. Sequencing was performed with immunoSEQ multiplex PCR; in TCRdb, only in-frame clones are kept and a portion is missing. This sample has about 240,000 clones, with roughly 80% found just once. The sample is drawn from a study of blood T cell repertoires in COVID-19. V was trimmed by 5 bases and J by 3 bases, leaving 14 bases between them. CDR1 is SGHTA and CDR2 is FQGNSA in the germline V gene. The CDR3 has 15 residues. The V and J genes are TRBV7-2 and TRBJ1-5; a possible D gene is TRBD1 (6 bases). The sequence was collected from a woman aged 60 to 75 with active or convalescent COVID-19. Sequencing used peripheral blood. For the CDR3, the DNA is TGTGCCAGCAGCCTACAGGGAGGGGCCAATCAGCCCCAGCATTTT. Translated: CASSLQGGANQPQHF.